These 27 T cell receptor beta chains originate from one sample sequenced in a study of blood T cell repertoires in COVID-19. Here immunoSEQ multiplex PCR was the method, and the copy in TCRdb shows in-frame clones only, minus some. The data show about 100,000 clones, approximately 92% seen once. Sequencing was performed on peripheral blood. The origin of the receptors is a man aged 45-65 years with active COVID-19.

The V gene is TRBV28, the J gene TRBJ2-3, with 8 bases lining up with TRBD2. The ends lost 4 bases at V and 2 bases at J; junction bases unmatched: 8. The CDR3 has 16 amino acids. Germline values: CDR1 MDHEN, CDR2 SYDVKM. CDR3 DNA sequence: TGTGCCAGCAGTTCCGGTGACGGGAGGGTCACAGATACGCAGTATTTT. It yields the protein CASSSGDGRVTDTQYF.

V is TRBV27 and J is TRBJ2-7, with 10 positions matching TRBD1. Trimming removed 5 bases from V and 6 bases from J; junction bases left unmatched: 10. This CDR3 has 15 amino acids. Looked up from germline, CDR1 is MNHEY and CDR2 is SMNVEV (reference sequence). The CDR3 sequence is CASSDRGTGVPEQYF. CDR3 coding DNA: TGTGCCAGCAGTGATAGGGGGACAGGGGTTCCCGAGCAGTACTTC.

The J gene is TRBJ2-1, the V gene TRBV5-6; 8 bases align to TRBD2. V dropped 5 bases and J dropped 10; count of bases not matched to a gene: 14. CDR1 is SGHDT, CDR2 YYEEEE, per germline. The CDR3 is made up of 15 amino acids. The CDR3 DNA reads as TGTGCCAGCAGTCTCATTCCCGTAGCGGGAAAGGAGCAGTTCTTC. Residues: CASSLIPVAGKEQFF.

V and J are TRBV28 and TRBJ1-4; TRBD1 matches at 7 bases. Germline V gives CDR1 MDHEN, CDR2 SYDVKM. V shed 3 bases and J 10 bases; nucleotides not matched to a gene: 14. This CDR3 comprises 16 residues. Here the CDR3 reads CASSFRGQFWVGKLFF. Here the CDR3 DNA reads TGTGCCAGCAGTTTCCGGGGACAGTTTTGGGTCGGAAAACTGTTTTTT.

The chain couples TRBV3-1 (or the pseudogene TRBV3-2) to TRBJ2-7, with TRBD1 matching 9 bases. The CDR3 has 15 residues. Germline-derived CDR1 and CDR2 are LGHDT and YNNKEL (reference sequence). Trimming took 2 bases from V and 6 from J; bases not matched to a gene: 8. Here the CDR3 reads CASSQQATGGFEQYF. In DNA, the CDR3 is TGTGCCAGCAGCCAACAGGCGACAGGGGGGTTCGAGCAGTACTTC.

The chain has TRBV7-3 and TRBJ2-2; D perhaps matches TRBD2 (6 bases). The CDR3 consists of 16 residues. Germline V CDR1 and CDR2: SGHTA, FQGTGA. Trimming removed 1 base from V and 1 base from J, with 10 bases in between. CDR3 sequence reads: CASSLSSSGNTGELFF. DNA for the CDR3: TGTGCCAGCAGCTTAAGTAGTAGCGGGAACACCGGGGAGCTGTTTTTT. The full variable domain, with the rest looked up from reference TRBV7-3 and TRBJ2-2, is GAGVSQTPSNKVTEKGKYVELRCDPISGHTALYWYRQSLGQGPEFLIYFQGTGAADDSGLPNDRFFAVRPEGSVSTLKIQRTERGDSAVYLCASSLSSSGNTGELFFGEGSRLTVL.

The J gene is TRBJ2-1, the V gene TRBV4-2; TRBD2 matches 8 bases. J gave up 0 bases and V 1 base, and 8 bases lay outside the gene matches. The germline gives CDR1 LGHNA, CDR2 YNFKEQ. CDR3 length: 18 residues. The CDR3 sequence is CASSQVASGFSSYNEQFF. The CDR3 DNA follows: TGTGCCAGCAGCCAAGTAGCTAGCGGGTTCAGCTCCTACAATGAGCAGTTCTTC.

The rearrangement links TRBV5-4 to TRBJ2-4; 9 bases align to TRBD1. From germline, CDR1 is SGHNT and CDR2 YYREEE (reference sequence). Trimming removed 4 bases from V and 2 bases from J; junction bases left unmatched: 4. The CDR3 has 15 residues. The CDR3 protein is CASSQDRGPKNIQYF. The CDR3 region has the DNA TGTGCCAGCAGCCAGGACAGGGGTCCCAAAAACATTCAGTACTTC.

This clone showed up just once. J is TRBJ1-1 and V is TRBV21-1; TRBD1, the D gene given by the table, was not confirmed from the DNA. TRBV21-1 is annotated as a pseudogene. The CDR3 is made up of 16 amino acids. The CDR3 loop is CASSKSGQVMNTEAFF. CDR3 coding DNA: TGTGCCAGCAGCAAGTCGGGACAGGTTATGAACACTGAAGCTTTCTTT.

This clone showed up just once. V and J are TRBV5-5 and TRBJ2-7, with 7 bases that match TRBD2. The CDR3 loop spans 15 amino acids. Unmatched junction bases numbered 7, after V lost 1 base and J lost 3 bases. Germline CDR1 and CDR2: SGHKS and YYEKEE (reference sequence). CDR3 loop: CASSLLGGSYYEQYF. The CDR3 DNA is TGTGCCAGCAGCTTGTTGGGGGGGAGTTACTACGAGCAGTACTTC.

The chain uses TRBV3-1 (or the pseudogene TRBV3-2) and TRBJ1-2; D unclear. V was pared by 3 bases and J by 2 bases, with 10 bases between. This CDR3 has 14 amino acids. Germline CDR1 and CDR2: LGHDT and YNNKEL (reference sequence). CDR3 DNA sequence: TGTGCCAGCAGCCAGGGAACGGGAAACTATGGCTACACCTTC. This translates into CASSQGTGNYGYTF.

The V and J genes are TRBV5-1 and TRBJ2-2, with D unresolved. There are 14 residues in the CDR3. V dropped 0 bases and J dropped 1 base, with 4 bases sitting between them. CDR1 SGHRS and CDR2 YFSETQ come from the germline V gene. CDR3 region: CASSLARNTGELFF. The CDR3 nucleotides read TGCGCCAGCAGCTTGGCCAGGAACACCGGGGAGCTGTTTTTT.

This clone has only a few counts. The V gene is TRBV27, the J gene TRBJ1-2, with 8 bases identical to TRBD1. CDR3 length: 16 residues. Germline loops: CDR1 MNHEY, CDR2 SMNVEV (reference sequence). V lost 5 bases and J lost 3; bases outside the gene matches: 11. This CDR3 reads CASSTMTGEVDYGYTF. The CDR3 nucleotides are TGTGCCAGCAGTACCATGACAGGGGAGGTTGACTATGGCTACACCTTC.

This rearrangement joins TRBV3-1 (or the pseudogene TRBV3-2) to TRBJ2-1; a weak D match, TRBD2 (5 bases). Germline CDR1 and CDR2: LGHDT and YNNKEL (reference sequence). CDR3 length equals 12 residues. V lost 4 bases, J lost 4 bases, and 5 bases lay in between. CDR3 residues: CASSPGYNEQFF. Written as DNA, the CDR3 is TGTGCCAGCAGCCCGGGGTACAATGAGCAGTTCTTC.

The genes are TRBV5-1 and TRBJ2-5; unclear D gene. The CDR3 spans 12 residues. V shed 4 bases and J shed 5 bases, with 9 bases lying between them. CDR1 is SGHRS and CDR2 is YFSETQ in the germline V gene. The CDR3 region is CASSSSGETQYF. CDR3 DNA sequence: TGCGCCAGCAGCAGCTCCGGGGAGACCCAGTACTTC.

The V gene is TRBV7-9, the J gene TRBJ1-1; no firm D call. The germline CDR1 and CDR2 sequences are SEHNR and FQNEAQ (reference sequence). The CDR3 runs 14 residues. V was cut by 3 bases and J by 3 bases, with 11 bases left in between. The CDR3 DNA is TGTGCCAGCAGCTTGGGCAGCCCGTACACTGAAGCTTTCTTT. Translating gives CASSLGSPYTEAFF.

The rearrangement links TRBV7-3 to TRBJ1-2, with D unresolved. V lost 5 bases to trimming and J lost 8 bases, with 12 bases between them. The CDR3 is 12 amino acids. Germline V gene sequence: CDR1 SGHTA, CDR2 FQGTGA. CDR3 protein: CASSDTVVGYTF. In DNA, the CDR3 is TGTGCCAGCAGCGATACGGTGGTAGGCTACACCTTC.

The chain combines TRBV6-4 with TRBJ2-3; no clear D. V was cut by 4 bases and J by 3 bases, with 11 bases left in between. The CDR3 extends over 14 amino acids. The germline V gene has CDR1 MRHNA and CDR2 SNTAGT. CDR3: CASSAGYSTDTQYF. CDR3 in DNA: TGTGCCAGCAGTGCCGGGTATTCGACAGATACGCAGTATTTT.

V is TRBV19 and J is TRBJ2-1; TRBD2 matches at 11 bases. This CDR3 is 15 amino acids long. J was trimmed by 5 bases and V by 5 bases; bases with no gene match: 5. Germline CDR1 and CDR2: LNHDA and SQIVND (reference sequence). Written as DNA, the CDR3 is TGTGCCAGTAGTGTCGCTAGCGGGAGGCACAATGAGCAGTTCTTC. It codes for CASSVASGRHNEQFF.

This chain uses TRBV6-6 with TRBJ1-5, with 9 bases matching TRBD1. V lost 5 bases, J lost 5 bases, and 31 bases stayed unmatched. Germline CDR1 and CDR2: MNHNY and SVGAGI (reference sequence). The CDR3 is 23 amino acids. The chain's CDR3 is CASSLESWPTGRGVDRGYQPQHF. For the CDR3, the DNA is TGTGCCAGCAGTCTGGAAAGTTGGCCAACTGGGCGTGGTGTGGACAGGGGATATCAGCCCCAGCATTTT.

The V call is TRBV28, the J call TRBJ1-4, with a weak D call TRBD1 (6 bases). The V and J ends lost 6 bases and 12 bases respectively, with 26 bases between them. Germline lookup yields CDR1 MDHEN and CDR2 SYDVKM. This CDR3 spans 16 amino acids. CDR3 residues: CASSQRSGQGPGELFF. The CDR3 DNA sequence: TGTGCCAGCAGCCAACGATCAGGGCAGGGGCCTGGAGAACTGTTTTTT.

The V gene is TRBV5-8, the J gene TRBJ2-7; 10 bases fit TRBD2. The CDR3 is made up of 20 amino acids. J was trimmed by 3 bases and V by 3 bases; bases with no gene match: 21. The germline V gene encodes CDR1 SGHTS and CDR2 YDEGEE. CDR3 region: CASSSMIVRASGSFFYEQYF. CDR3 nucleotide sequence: TGTGCCAGCAGCTCGATGATAGTTCGGGCTAGCGGGAGTTTTTTCTACGAGCAGTACTTC.

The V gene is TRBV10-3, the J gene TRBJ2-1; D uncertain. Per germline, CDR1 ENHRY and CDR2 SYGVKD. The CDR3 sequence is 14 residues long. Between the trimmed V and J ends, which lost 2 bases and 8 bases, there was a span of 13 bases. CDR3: CAISEGLLADEQFF. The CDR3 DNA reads TGTGCCATCAGTGAGGGCCTCTTGGCGGATGAGCAGTTCTTC.

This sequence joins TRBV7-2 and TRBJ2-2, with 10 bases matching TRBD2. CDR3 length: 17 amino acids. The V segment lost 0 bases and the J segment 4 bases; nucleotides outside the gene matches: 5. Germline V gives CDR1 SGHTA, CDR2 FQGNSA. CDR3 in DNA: TGTGCCAGCAGCTTAGCTATGGTAGCGGGAGGCACCGGGGAGCTGTTTTTT. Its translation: CASSLAMVAGGTGELFF.

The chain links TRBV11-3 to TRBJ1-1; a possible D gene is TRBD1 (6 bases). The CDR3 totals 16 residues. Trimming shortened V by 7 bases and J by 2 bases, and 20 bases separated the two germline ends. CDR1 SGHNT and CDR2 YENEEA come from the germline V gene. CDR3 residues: CASTIQGKNKNTEAFF. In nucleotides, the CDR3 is TGTGCCAGCACCATTCAGGGGAAGAATAAAAACACTGAAGCTTTCTTT.

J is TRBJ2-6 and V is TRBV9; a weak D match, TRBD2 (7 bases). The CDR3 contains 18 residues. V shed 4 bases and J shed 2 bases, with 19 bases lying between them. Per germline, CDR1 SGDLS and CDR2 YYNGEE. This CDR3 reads CASSPRWGGLTGANVLTF. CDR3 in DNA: TGTGCCAGCAGCCCCAGATGGGGGGGGCTCACTGGGGCCAACGTCCTGACTTTC.

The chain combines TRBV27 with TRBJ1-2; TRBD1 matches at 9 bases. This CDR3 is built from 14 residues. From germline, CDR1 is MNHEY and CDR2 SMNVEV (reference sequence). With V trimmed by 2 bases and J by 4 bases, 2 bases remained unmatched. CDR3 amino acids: CASSLRGQGYGYTF. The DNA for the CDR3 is TGTGCCAGCAGTTTAAGGGGACAGGGCTATGGCTACACCTTC.